What follows are 17 T cell receptor beta chains derived from one specimen sequenced in a study of blood T cell repertoires in COVID-19. Profiled with immunoSEQ multiplex PCR; TCRdb holds only in-frame clones, not every one. The sample gives under 250,000 clones, more than 65% of which show up once; 7.9% is in the top ten. Sequencing was done on a sample of peripheral blood. These receptors originate from a woman older than 75 with acute or convalescent COVID-19.

V usage is TRBV30 and J usage is TRBJ2-2; unclear D gene. The germline V gene encodes CDR1 GTSNPN and CDR2 SVGIG (reference sequence). Trimming removed 0 bases from V and 6 bases from J, with 5 bases in between. The CDR3 sequence is 12 residues long. The CDR3 reads CAWSVGPGELFF. CDR3 bases: TGTGCCTGGAGTGTCGGTCCCGGGGAGCTGTTTTTT.

This sequence joins TRBV25-1 and TRBJ1-2; 7 bases line up with TRBD1. V dropped 4 bases and J dropped 4; count of bases not matched to a gene: 9. Germline lookup yields CDR1 MGHDK and CDR2 SYGVNS. The CDR3 loop spans 15 amino acids. CDR3 amino acids: CASSGTQGKGYGYTF. CDR3 bases: TGTGCCAGCAGTGGCACACAGGGGAAAGGCTATGGCTACACCTTC.

The rearrangement links TRBV29-1 to TRBJ2-7, with 11 bases fitting TRBD2. The CDR3 extends over 15 amino acids. After removal of 3 bases from V and 1 base from J, the junction contained 5 bases not matched to a gene. Germline lookup yields CDR1 SQVTM and CDR2 ANQGSEA. The CDR3: CSVETSGKGSYEQYF. CDR3 bases: TGCAGCGTTGAGACTAGCGGGAAGGGGTCCTACGAGCAGTACTTC.

The genes are TRBV6-1 and TRBJ2-4, with D tentatively TRBD2 (6 bases). Germline assignment: CDR1 MNHNS and CDR2 SASEGT. The CDR3 is 14 residues long. Trimming took 6 bases from V and 3 from J, leaving 12 bases between them. The CDR3 region has the DNA TGTGCCAGCAGACACCAGGAGGGCAAAAACATTCAGTACTTC. Protein: CASRHQEGKNIQYF.

The V and J genes are TRBV19 and TRBJ1-1, with no clear D. Germline values: CDR1 LNHDA, CDR2 SQIVND (reference sequence). The length of the CDR3 is 13 residues. V was cut by 3 bases and J by 0 bases, with 5 bases left in between. The CDR3 spells CASSMQVNTEAFF. Written as DNA, the CDR3 is TGTGCCAGTAGTATGCAGGTGAACACTGAAGCTTTCTTT.

V usage is TRBV5-4 and J usage is TRBJ1-1; 7 bases align to TRBD1. The length of the CDR3 is 15 residues. Per the germline V gene, CDR1 is SGHNT and CDR2 is YYREEE (reference sequence). After removal of 3 bases from V and 5 bases from J, the junction contained 10 bases not matched to a gene. The CDR3 nucleotides read TGTGCCAGCAGCTCACCAACAGGGGCGGGAACTGAAGCTTTCTTT. Translated, it gives CASSSPTGAGTEAFF.

The DNA for the CDR3 is TGTGCCTGGAGTGTAGGGAGTGGGTTAGGTGAGCAGTTCTTC. This translates into CAWSVGSGLGEQFF. The genes are TRBV30 and TRBJ2-1; maybe TRBD2 (5 bases). Trimming left V 0 bases short and J 9 bases short, with 15 bases between. The CDR3 is made up of 14 amino acids. CDR1 and CDR2 (germline): GTSNPN, SVGIG (reference sequence).

This clone was observed a few times. Other DNA sequences of this sample code for an identical CDR3. The chain uses TRBV5-4 and TRBJ2-6, with 7 bases lining up with TRBD2. This CDR3 is 17 amino acids long. The V segment lost 0 bases and the J segment 5 bases; nucleotides outside the gene matches: 8. Germline values: CDR1 SGHNT, CDR2 YYREEE (reference sequence). CDR3 loop: CASSLAGGGGRANVLTF. The CDR3 DNA reads as TGTGCCAGCAGCTTGGCGGGGGGAGGAGGTCGGGCCAACGTCCTGACTTTC.

This chain uses TRBV29-1 with TRBJ1-2; D remains ambiguous. V shed 0 bases and J shed 6 bases, with 5 bases lying between them. This CDR3 contains 11 residues. CDR1 is SQVTM and CDR2 is ANQGSEA in the germline V gene. As DNA, the CDR3 is TGCAGCGTTGAAGATAGCGATGGCTACACCTTC. Translating it yields CSVEDSDGYTF.

CDR3: CASSRGYEQYF. In DNA form, the CDR3 reads TGTGCCAGCAGCCGAGGCTACGAGCAGTACTTC. V usage is TRBV14 and J usage is TRBJ2-7, with D unresolved. Germline-derived CDR1 and CDR2 are SGHDN and FVKESK. CDR3 length: 11 residues. Trimming left V 4 bases short and J 3 bases short, with 4 bases between.

The chain carries TRBV6-5 and TRBJ1-5; tentatively, D is TRBD1 (5 bases). V gave up 4 bases and J gave up 2 bases, with 6 bases separating them. CDR1 MNHEY and CDR2 SVGAGI come from the germline V gene. This CDR3 comprises 13 residues. Here the CDR3 reads CASSWGGNQPQHF. The CDR3 nucleotides read TGTGCCAGCAGTTGGGGGGGCAATCAGCCCCAGCATTTT.

The rearrangement links TRBV7-9 to TRBJ2-3, with D maybe TRBD2 (5 bases). Germline V gives CDR1 SEHNR, CDR2 FQNEAQ (reference sequence). CDR3 length equals 15 residues. Trimming took off 7 bases at V and 0 bases at J, with 14 bases between the two ends. The CDR3 sequence is CASNNRDTSTDTQYF. CDR3 in DNA: TGTGCCAGCAATAACCGGGATACCAGCACAGATACGCAGTATTTT.

The V gene is TRBV19, the J gene TRBJ1-1, with TRBD1 matching 7 bases. There are 15 residues in the CDR3. Germline lookup yields CDR1 LNHDA and CDR2 SQIVND (reference sequence). The J segment lost 6 bases and the V segment lost 3 bases, leaving 10 bases of the junction unmatched. CDR3 sequence: CASSIGTDGMAEAFF. In DNA, the CDR3 is TGTGCCAGTAGTATCGGGACAGACGGAATGGCTGAAGCTTTCTTT.

V usage is TRBV6-6 and J usage is TRBJ2-1; possibly TRBD2 for D (6 bases). This CDR3 is built from 15 residues. CDR1 MNHNY and CDR2 SVGAGI come from the germline V gene (reference sequence). V was cut by 2 bases and J by 9 bases, with 17 bases left in between. CDR3 residues: CASSYGGEEAREQFF. The CDR3 nucleotides are TGTGCCAGCAGTTACGGCGGGGAAGAGGCGCGTGAGCAGTTCTTC.

This clone was detected only once. The chain links TRBV11-2 to TRBJ2-1; TRBD2 matches at 7 bases. Germline CDR1 is SGHAT and CDR2 is FQNNGV. Unmatched junction bases numbered 3, after V lost 7 bases and J lost 0 bases. The CDR3 spans 14 residues. The CDR3 region is CASKTSTSYNEQFF. The CDR3 region has the DNA TGTGCCAGCAAGACTAGCACCTCCTACAATGAGCAGTTCTTC.

Note on this clone: A read error may account for a junction end that differs from germline. CDR3 coding DNA: TGTGCCAGCAACCAAGAAGGTAGAGGGTTCAATGAGCAGTTCTTC. This translates into CASNQEGRGFNEQFF. The rearrangement uses TRBV3-1 (or the pseudogene TRBV3-2) and TRBJ2-1; a possible D gene is TRBD2 (5 bases). CDR3 length equals 15 residues. Germline V gives CDR1 LGHDT, CDR2 YNNKEL (reference sequence).

The chain couples TRBV6-5 to TRBJ2-1; perhaps TRBD2 as D (6 bases). Germline CDR1 MNHEY, CDR2 SVGAGI. The V and J ends lost 7 bases and 4 bases respectively, with 11 bases between them. The CDR3 loop spans 13 amino acids. The CDR3 DNA follows: TGTGCCAGCATACGTAGCGGATACAATGAGCAGTTCTTC. This codes for CASIRSGYNEQFF.